The 15 T cell receptor beta chains given below trace back to one sample, sequenced in a study of cytomegalovirus exposure and HLA in healthy donors. Primers: 60 Vbeta forward and 13 Jbeta reverse. Profiling relied on immunoSEQ multiplex PCR, and the TCRdb table lists in-frame clones only, not all of them. Of 220,000 or so clones listed, roughly 70% are singletons. The source material was PBMCs. The source of these receptors is a woman aged 30 to 39 in good health and CMV-seronegative.

The chain carries TRBV6-5 and TRBJ1-4, with 7 bases fitting TRBD1. The V gene end was trimmed by 5 bases and the J gene end by 6 bases; junction bases not matched to a gene: 9. CDR3 size: 15 residues. From germline, CDR1 is MNHEY and CDR2 SVGAGI. CDR3 loop: CASSRTGVKDEKLFF. The CDR3, as DNA: TGTGCCAGCAGTCGAACAGGGGTCAAGGATGAAAAACTGTTTTTT.

This chain uses TRBV5-6 with TRBJ1-1; 9 bases are a match to TRBD1. This CDR3 spans 13 amino acids. The V gene end was trimmed by 0 bases and the J gene end by 6 bases; junction bases not matched to a gene: 0. Per the germline V gene, CDR1 is SGHDT and CDR2 is YYEEEE. The CDR3 loop is CASSLGQGAEAFF. The CDR3 DNA follows: TGTGCCAGCAGCTTGGGACAGGGGGCTGAAGCTTTCTTT.

V gene TRBV29-1 combines with J gene TRBJ2-7; TRBD1 aligns across 8 bases. This CDR3 has 13 residues. The V and J ends lost 7 bases and 3 bases, in that order; junction bases with no gene match: 8. CDR1 is SQVTM, CDR2 ANQGSEA, per germline. The CDR3 sequence is CSARTGIDYEQYF. CDR3 nucleotides: TGCAGCGCACGGACAGGGATAGACTACGAGCAGTACTTC.

V usage is TRBV7-6 and J usage is TRBJ1-4; the match to TRBD1 covers 8 bases. After removal of 2 bases from V and 7 bases from J, the junction contained 6 bases not matched to a gene. Per germline, CDR1 SGHVS and CDR2 FNYEAQ. The CDR3 sequence is 15 residues long. CDR3 nucleotide sequence: TGTGCCAGCAGCTTATGGGCAGGGGGCGGTGAAAAACTGTTTTTT. It encodes CASSLWAGGGEKLFF.

The chain joins TRBV7-2 to TRBJ2-1; the match to TRBD2 covers 10 bases. Germline assignment: CDR1 SGHTA and CDR2 FQGNSA. The trim removed 0 bases at V and 4 bases at J, leaving 3 bases unmatched. The CDR3 runs 16 residues. The CDR3 bases are TGTGCCAGCAGCTTAGCGCTAGCGGGGGTGTACAATGAGCAGTTCTTC. Translation: CASSLALAGVYNEQFF.

With regard to this clone: Other DNA sequences from this sample encode an identical CDR3 as well. V and J are TRBV2 and TRBJ1-2; no clear D. The CDR3 length is 14 residues. Per germline, CDR1 SNHLY and CDR2 FYNNEI. Deletions cut 1 base from V and 8 bases from J, with 14 bases between. The CDR3 DNA reads TGTGCCAGCAGTGAAGGGCGGAGGGTTGGAGGCTACACCTTC. Translated, it gives CASSEGRRVGGYTF.

Only one count was recorded for this clone. The chain uses TRBV5-1 and TRBJ2-1; TRBD2 matches 9 bases. V was pared by 4 bases and J by 3 bases, with 5 bases of the junction left unmatched. The CDR3 spans 15 residues. From germline, CDR1 is SGHRS and CDR2 YFSETQ. CDR3 in DNA: TGCGCCAGCAGCGTTAGCGGGAGCAGCTACAATGAGCAGTTCTTC. Protein sequence: CASSVSGSSYNEQFF. The full variable domain, its missing parts supplied by reference TRBV5-1 and TRBJ2-1, is KAGVTQTPRYLIKTRGQQVTLSCSPISGHRSVSWYQQTPGQGLQFLFEYFSETQRNKGNFPGRFSGRQFSNSRSEMNVSTLELGDSALYLCASSVSGSSYNEQFFGPGTRLTVL.

J is TRBJ2-7 and V is TRBV19, with D possibly matching TRBD2 (6 bases). Germline CDR1 reads LNHDA; CDR2 reads SQIVND (reference sequence). The CDR3 runs to 13 residues. V was cut by 10 bases and J by 1 base, with 14 bases left in between. This CDR3 reads CATARRGSYEQYF. In DNA form, the CDR3 reads TGTGCCACCGCAAGGCGGGGATCCTACGAGCAGTACTTC.

The chain is built from TRBV12-5 and TRBJ1-4; 7 nucleotides agree with TRBD1. The CDR3 covers 16 residues. Trimming cost V 6 bases and J 0 bases; bases outside gene matches: 7. Germline CDR1 is LGHNT and CDR2 is FRNRAP. The CDR3 sequence: CASGFRTGATNEKLFF. For the CDR3, the DNA is TGTGCTAGTGGGTTCCGAACAGGGGCAACTAATGAAAAACTGTTTTTT.

V is TRBV5-4 and J is TRBJ2-7; a weak D match, TRBD1 (6 bases). Looked up from germline, CDR1 is SGHNT and CDR2 is YYREEE (reference sequence). This CDR3 comprises 15 residues. The V end was cut by 0 bases, the J end by 0 bases, with 10 bases between. The CDR3 coding sequence is TGTGCCAGCAGCTTGGCCGTGACAGGCTCCTACGAGCAGTACTTC. Encoded protein: CASSLAVTGSYEQYF.

This chain joins TRBV20-1 and TRBJ1-1; no firm D call. CDR3 length: 10 residues. The germline V gene encodes CDR1 DFQATT and CDR2 SNEGSKA (reference sequence). The V and J ends lost 7 bases and 7 bases respectively, with 10 bases between them. The CDR3 here is CSDNRVEAFF. The CDR3 DNA reads as TGCAGTGATAACAGAGTTGAAGCTTTCTTT.

The rearrangement joins TRBV6-5 to TRBJ1-2; the D gene is possibly TRBD1 (5 bases). The V gene lost 2 bases and the J gene lost 5 bases, with 15 bases spanning the gap. The CDR3 totals 15 residues. Per germline, CDR1 MNHEY and CDR2 SVGAGI. This chain's CDR3 is CASSYMGRRGYGYTF. CDR3 DNA: TGTGCCAGCAGTTACATGGGCAGGAGGGGTTATGGCTACACCTTC.

The CDR3 loop is CASSQVGRRGEQYF. The CDR3 DNA sequence: TGTGCCAGCAGCCAAGTTGGCAGACGGGGCGAGCAGTACTTC. The rearrangement joins TRBV14 to TRBJ2-7, with D maybe TRBD2 (5 bases). Germline CDR1 reads SGHDN; CDR2 reads FVKESK. The CDR3 has 14 amino acids. V dropped 1 base and J dropped 6 bases, with 13 bases sitting between them.

This chain joins TRBV6-5 and TRBJ1-4, with D tentatively TRBD1 (5 bases). CDR1 and CDR2 from the germline V gene are MNHEY and SVGAGI. V was trimmed by 5 bases and J by 8 bases, leaving 12 bases between them. The CDR3 runs to 13 residues. CDR3 residues: CASSARTREKLFF. Written as DNA, the CDR3 is TGTGCCAGCAGTGCCAGGACAAGGGAAAAACTGTTTTTT.

A note on this clone: The junction does not match germline at one end; this may be a read error. V and J are TRBV18 and TRBJ1-1; 7 bases fit TRBD1. Germline CDR1 and CDR2: KGHSH and LQKENI. This CDR3 has 17 residues. Here the CDR3 DNA reads TGTGTCAGCTCACCACGTCAGACAGGGCAACTGAACACTGAAGCTTTCTTT. It is translated as CVSSPRQTGQLNTEAFF.